This section outlines one T cell receptor (beta chain) sequence together with its context. Its cognate antigen is unknown. The data were produced by immunoSEQ multiplex PCR, yet TCRdb's version contains in-frame clones alone and is incomplete. The top ten clones hold roughly 9.4% of a sample with 90,000 or so clones, about 77% of them seen once. This entry belongs to a study of PD-1 blockade in classical Hodgkin lymphoma. Time point denoted: cycle 4 day 1 (C4D1), after more than five weeks of nivolumab. Every patient was affected by relapse after autologous stem cell transplantation, while exposure to brentuximab vedotin was not uniform. Notes on the study in general: Similar baseline diversity was found in complete responders and newly diagnosed patients.

This receptor was taken from a human donor with classical Hodgkin lymphoma. The input for sequencing was peripheral blood mononuclear cells (PBMCs), taken before the fourth cycle of nivolumab.

The CDR3 loop reads CASSPRPTGIQETQYF. The CDR3, as DNA: TGTGCCAGCTCACCCCGACCGACAGGCATCCAAGAGACCCAGTACTTC. The chain recombines TRBV18 with TRBJ2-5; D is perhaps TRBD1 (6 bases). V dropped 3 bases and J dropped 1 base, with 15 bases sitting between them. The CDR3 has 16 residues. CDR1 is KGHSH, CDR2 LQKENI, per germline.